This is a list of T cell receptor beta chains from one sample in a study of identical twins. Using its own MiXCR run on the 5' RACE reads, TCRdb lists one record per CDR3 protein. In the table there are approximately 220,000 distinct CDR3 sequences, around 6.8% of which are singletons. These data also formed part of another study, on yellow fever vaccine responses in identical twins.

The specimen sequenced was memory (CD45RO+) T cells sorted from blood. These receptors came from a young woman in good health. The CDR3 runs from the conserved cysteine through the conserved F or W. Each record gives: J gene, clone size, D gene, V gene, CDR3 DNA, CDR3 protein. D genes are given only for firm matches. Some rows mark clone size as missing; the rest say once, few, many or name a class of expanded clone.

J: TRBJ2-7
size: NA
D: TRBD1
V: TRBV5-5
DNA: TGTGCCAGCAGCCGAAGGGCAGGGGGCATGGTCTACGAGCAGTACTTC
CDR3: CASSRRAGGMVYEQYF

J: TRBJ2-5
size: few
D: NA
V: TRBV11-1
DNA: TGTGCCAGCAGCTTAGACCGGGGGACAGCTCGAATCCAAGAGACCCAGTACTTC
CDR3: CASSLDRGTARIQETQYF

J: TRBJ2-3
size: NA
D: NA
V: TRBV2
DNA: TGTGCCAGCAGTGCAGGGGGGAGCGCATCAGATACGCAGTATTTT
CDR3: CASSAGGSASDTQYF

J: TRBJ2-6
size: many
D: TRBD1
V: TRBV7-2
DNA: TGTGCCAGCAGCAGACAGGGAATGAGCGAGGCCAACGTCCTGACTTTC
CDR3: CASSRQGMSEANVLTF

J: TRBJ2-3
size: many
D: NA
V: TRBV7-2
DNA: TGTGCCAGCAGCGCCCCTAGCACAGATACGCAGTATTTT
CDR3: CASSAPSTDTQYF

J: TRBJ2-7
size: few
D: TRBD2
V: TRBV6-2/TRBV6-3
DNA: TGTGCCAGCAGTCGCAGGACTAGCGCCGGGGACGAGCAGTACTTC
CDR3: CASSRRTSAGDEQYF

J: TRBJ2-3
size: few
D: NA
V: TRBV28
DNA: TGTGCCAGCAGTACAGCCGCTACAAGCACAGATACGCAGTATTTT
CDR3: CASSTAATSTDTQYF

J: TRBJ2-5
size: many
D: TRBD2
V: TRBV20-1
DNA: TGCAGTGCTAGAGTTCTAGCGGGAGAAGAGACCCAGTACTTC
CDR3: CSARVLAGEETQYF

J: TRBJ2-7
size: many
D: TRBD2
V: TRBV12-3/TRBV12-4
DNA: TGTGCCAGCAGCCGCGGGGGGGACGAGCAGTACTTC
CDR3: CASSRGGDEQYF

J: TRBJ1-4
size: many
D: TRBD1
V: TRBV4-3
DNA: TGCGCCAGCAGCCGAGCTACAACAGGGGGCGGATCAAAACTGTTTTTT
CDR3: CASSRATTGGGSKLFF

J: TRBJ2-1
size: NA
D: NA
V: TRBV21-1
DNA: TGTGCCAGCAGCAAAGTTCGCGGGAGGGCAACCTACAATGAGCAGTTCTTC
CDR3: CASSKVRGRATYNEQFF

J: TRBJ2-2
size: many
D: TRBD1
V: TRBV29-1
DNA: TGCAGCGCGGTACAGGGGCCCGGGGAGCTGTTTTTT
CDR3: CSAVQGPGELFF

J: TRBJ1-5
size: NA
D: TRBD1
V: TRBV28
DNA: TGTGCCAGCAGTTTTGCCCTCGGGACAGGGGGCAATCAGCCCCAGCATTTT
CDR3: CASSFALGTGGNQPQHF

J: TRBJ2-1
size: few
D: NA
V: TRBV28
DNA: TGTGCCAGCAGTCCAACCGACAGTGCCTACAATGAGCAGTTCTTC
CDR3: CASSPTDSAYNEQFF

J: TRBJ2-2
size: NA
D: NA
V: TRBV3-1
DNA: TGTGCCAGCAGCCAAGTTAGCGCCGGGGAGCTGTTTTTT
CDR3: CASSQVSAGELFF

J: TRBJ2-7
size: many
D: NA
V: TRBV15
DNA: TGTGCCACCAGCAGAGATCGGAGTGGTTGGGAGCAGTACTTC
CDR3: CATSRDRSGWEQYF

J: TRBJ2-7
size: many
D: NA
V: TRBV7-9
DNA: TGTGCCAGCAGCTTAGTGGGGACGGCCTCCTACGAGCAGTACTTC
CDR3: CASSLVGTASYEQYF

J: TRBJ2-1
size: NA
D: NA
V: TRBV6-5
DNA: TGTGCCAGCAGTTACTCTGGGACGGGGGCCTACAATGAGCAGTTCTTC
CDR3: CASSYSGTGAYNEQFF

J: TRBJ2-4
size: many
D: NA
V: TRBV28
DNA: TGTGCCAGCAGTACATTGACCCGACTAGCCAAAAACATTCAGTACTTC
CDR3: CASSTLTRLAKNIQYF

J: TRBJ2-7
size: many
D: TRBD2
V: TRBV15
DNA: TGTGCCACCAGCAGAGATCGGGCTAGCGGGGCCTACGAGCAGTACTTC
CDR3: CATSRDRASGAYEQYF

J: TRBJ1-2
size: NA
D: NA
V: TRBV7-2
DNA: TGTGCCAGCAGCGCCTTTATAGCCCCCTATGGCTACACCTTC
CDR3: CASSAFIAPYGYTF

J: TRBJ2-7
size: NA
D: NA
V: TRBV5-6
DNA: TGTGCCAGCAGCTTGAGGGGTCCGGGGAACGAGCAGTACTTC
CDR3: CASSLRGPGNEQYF

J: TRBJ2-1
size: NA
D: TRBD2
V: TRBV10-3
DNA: TGTGCCATCAGTGAGCCCGGGACTAGCGGGACCTATACCGTCAATGAGCAGTTCTTC
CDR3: CAISEPGTSGTYTVNEQFF

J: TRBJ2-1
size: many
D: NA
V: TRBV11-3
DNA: TGTGCCAGCAGCTTACGGGTAAATGAGCAGTTCTTC
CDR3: CASSLRVNEQFF

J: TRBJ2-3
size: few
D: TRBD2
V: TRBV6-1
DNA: TGTGCCAGCAGTGAGGGGCGGGGGACAGATACGCAGTATTTT
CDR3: CASSEGRGTDTQYF

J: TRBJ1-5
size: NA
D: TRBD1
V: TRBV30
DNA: TGTGCCTGGAGTGCCGACAGGGTCGGGCAGCCCCAGCATTTT
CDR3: CAWSADRVGQPQHF

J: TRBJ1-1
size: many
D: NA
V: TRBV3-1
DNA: TGTGCCAGCAGCCAAGATAGGGGAGCCTTCTTT
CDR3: CASSQDRGAFF

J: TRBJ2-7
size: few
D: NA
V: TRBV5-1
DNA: TGCGCCAGCAGCTTCGAAGGCTACGAGCAGTACTTC
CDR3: CASSFEGYEQYF

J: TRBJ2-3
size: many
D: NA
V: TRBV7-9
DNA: TGTGCCAGCAGCTCCGGGACTCCTCCCACAGATACGCAGTATTTT
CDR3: CASSSGTPPTDTQYF

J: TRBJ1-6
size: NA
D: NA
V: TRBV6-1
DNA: TGTGCCAGCAGGTTGGGGATACAGGATTCACCCCTCCACTTT
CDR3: CASRLGIQDSPLHF

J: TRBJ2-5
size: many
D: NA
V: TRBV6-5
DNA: TGTGCCAGCAGTTACGTCGGGACCCCGGGAGAGACCCAGTACTTC
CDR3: CASSYVGTPGETQYF